This record concerns one T cell receptor beta chain sequence. These data are taken from a study of blood T cell repertoires in COVID-19. Turning to the study itself: The analysed material was cDNA or gDNA that came from T cells, B-cell-depleted T cells, or PBMCs.

Per germline, CDR1 MNHEY and CDR2 SMNVEV (reference sequence). The CDR3 is 16 residues long. The V gene end was trimmed by 4 bases and the J gene end by 2 bases; junction bases not matched to a gene: 8. Sequenced by immunoSEQ multiplex PCR; TCRdb stores in-frame clones only, minus some. The data show about 190,000 clones, around 85% seen once. This receptor was taken from a man between 65 and 79 years old with active or convalescent COVID-19. The rearrangement joins TRBV27 to TRBJ2-7; TRBD1 aligns across 10 bases. Sequencing input: peripheral blood. The CDR3 loop is CASSSVLTGGTYEQYF. CDR3 nucleotides: TGTGCCAGCAGTTCGGTCTTGACAGGGGGCACCTACGAGCAGTACTTC.